A single sample gave rise to the 25 T cell receptor beta chains below, sequenced in a study of blood T cell repertoires in COVID-19. Libraries were prepared by immunoSEQ multiplex PCR; TCRdb keeps only in-frame clonotypes and omits some of them. The sample consists of over 200,000 clones, almost 85% of them appearing once. The sequenced sample was PBMCs or T cells enriched from blood (not recorded which). The receptors were gathered from a man between 40 and 49 years old who had recovered from COVID-19.

The V and J genes are TRBV29-1 and TRBJ1-2; 7 positions agree with TRBD1. The CDR3 runs to 13 residues. From germline, CDR1 is SQVTM and CDR2 ANQGSEA. The J segment lost 8 bases and the V segment lost 3 bases, leaving 9 bases of the junction unmatched. CDR3 DNA sequence: TGCAGCGTTGAGAAGGGGCAGGGGGTAGGCTACACCTTC. It translates to CSVEKGQGVGYTF.

The chain has TRBV4-1 and TRBJ1-1; 7 nucleotides line up with TRBD1. Germline V gene lookup returns CDR1 MGHRA and CDR2 YSYEKL. With 2 bases clipped from V and 10 bases from J, the junction kept 10 bases outside the gene matches. There are 14 residues in the CDR3. In DNA form, the CDR3 reads TGCGCCAGCAGCCAAAAAGACAGGGAACGAGCAGCTTTCTTT. It translates to CASSQKDRERAAFF.

The J gene is TRBJ2-1, the V gene TRBV7-3; 10 nucleotides line up with TRBD2. The CDR3 runs to 17 residues. The ends lost 0 bases at V and 8 bases at J; junction bases unmatched: 10. The germline V gene has CDR1 SGHTA and CDR2 FQGTGA. The CDR3 spells CASSLTVAGGITDEQFF. CDR3 coding DNA: TGTGCCAGCAGCTTAACTGTAGCGGGAGGAATTACGGATGAGCAGTTCTTC.

The chain combines TRBV10-3 with TRBJ1-1; maybe TRBD1 (5 bases). The germline CDR1 and CDR2 sequences are ENHRY and SYGVKD. The CDR3 runs 14 residues. Deletions cut 6 bases from V and 5 bases from J, with 16 bases between. CDR3 sequence (DNA): TGTGCCATCAGGTCGACCGCTGGGGGGACTGAAGCTTTCTTT. It codes for CAIRSTAGGTEAFF.

The chain combines TRBV23-1 with TRBJ1-6; 9 bases fit TRBD1. TRBV23-1 qualifies as an ORF whose function is uncertain. Trimming at V came to 6 bases and at J to 10 bases, leaving 10 bases not matched to a gene. This CDR3 spans 15 amino acids. The CDR3 nucleotides are TGCGCCAGCAGAACCATACAGGGGGCGAAATCACCCCTCCACTTT. Encoded protein: CASRTIQGAKSPLHF.

The chain has TRBV28 and TRBJ2-5; no clear D gene. This CDR3 contains 12 residues. The ends were cut back, 6 bases at V and 2 bases at J, with 7 bases in the middle. In germline, CDR1 is MDHEN, CDR2 SYDVKM. The CDR3 DNA sequence: TGTGCCAGCAGCCCGGGTCAAGAGACCCAGTACTTC. This codes for CASSPGQETQYF.

The chain uses TRBV9 and TRBJ1-4; 8 bases agree with TRBD1. There are 16 residues in the CDR3. Germline CDR1 SGDLS, CDR2 YYNGEE. After removal of 0 bases from V and 4 bases from J, the junction contained 5 bases not matched to a gene. In DNA, the CDR3 is TGTGCCAGCAGCGTAGCAGGGGGCGAGGGTAATGAAAAACTGTTTTTT. It translates to CASSVAGGEGNEKLFF.

The rearrangement joins TRBV29-1 to TRBJ2-1; 8 nucleotides match TRBD2. V was clipped by 8 bases and J by 0 bases; unmatched bases: 6. Per the germline V gene, CDR1 is SQVTM and CDR2 is ANQGSEA. The CDR3 covers 14 residues. CDR3 sequence reads: CSSRGGPSYNEQFF. The DNA for the CDR3 is TGCAGCTCACGGGGGGGCCCCTCCTACAATGAGCAGTTCTTC.

The rearrangement links TRBV9 to TRBJ1-2, with D tentatively TRBD1 (5 bases). Germline assignment: CDR1 SGDLS and CDR2 YYNGEE. The CDR3 sequence is 17 residues long. V was shortened by 0 bases and J by 6 bases, with 21 bases between the two germline ends. The CDR3 nucleotides read TGTGCCAGCAGCGTAGATGGGGCGCGAACGCCTTTACATGGCTACACCTTC. It is translated as CASSVDGARTPLHGYTF. Filled out from reference TRBV9 and TRBJ1-2, the complete variable domain reads DSGVTQTPKHLITATGQRVTLRCSPRSGDLSVYWYQQSLDQGLQFLIQYYNGEERAKGNILERFSAQQFPDLHSELNLSSLELGDSALYFCASSVDGARTPLHGYTFGSGTRLTVV.

With regard to this clone: A read error may account for a junction end that differs from germline. The CDR3 coding sequence is TGTGCTACCAGCGAAAATAGCGGGTTCGGGAGCACAGATACGCAGTATTTT. This sequence encodes CATSENSGFGSTDTQYF. The gene calls are TRBV15 and TRBJ2-3; TRBD2 aligns across 7 bases. CDR1 is LNHNV, CDR2 YYDKDF, per germline (reference sequence). The CDR3 consists of 17 residues.

This rearrangement joins TRBV12-3 or TRBV12-4 to TRBJ2-1; possibly TRBD1 for D (6 bases). The CDR3 extends over 11 amino acids. Trimming stripped 5 bases from V and 15 bases from J, with 14 bases between. The CDR3 DNA follows: TGTGCCAGCAGTCTGACAGGTCCCTCGTTCTTC. Protein: CASSLTGPSFF.

The chain joins TRBV7-9 to TRBJ1-1; D may be TRBD1 (5 bases). Trimming shortened V by 3 bases and J by 5 bases, and 10 bases separated the two germline ends. The germline V gene has CDR1 SEHNR and CDR2 FQNEAQ (reference sequence). CDR3 length: 13 residues. In DNA form, the CDR3 reads TGTGCCAGCAGCTTCGGGGGAGGGACTGAAGCTTTCTTT. It encodes CASSFGGGTEAFF. Complete variable domain (other parts from reference TRBV7-9 and TRBJ1-1): DTGVSQNPRHKITKRGQNVTFRCDPISEHNRLYWYRQTLGQGPEFLTYFQNEAQLEKSRLLSDRFSAERPKGSFSTLEIQRTEQGDSAMYLCASSFGGGTEAFFGQGTRLTVV.

The chain carries TRBV11-2 and TRBJ1-1; D ambiguous. The CDR3 is 13 amino acids. Germline loops: CDR1 SGHAT, CDR2 FQNNGV. The ends were cut back, 4 bases at V and 5 bases at J, with 11 bases in the middle. CDR3 nucleotides: TGTGCCAGCAGCTCGCTCTCGGGAACTGAAGCTTTCTTT. Protein product: CASSSLSGTEAFF.

In DNA form, the CDR3 reads TGTGCCAGCTCACCGACTAGCGGATCCCCAGATACGCAGTATTTT. Translated: CASSPTSGSPDTQYF. The rearrangement links TRBV18 to TRBJ2-3, with 9 bases that match TRBD2. CDR1 is KGHSH, CDR2 LQKENI, per germline. The ends lost 3 bases at V and 4 bases at J; junction bases unmatched: 5. CDR3 size: 15 residues.

The chain has TRBV9 and TRBJ2-3, with 9 bases matching TRBD1. CDR1 and CDR2 from the germline V gene are SGDLS and YYNGEE. This CDR3 has 16 residues. With V trimmed by 4 bases and J by 0 bases, 6 bases remained unmatched. The CDR3: CASSLRQGGSTDTQYF. For the CDR3, the DNA is TGTGCCAGCAGCTTAAGACAGGGGGGTAGCACAGATACGCAGTATTTT.

The V and J genes are TRBV11-2 and TRBJ1-1; D is possibly TRBD1 (5 bases). The CDR3 extends over 14 amino acids. With 7 bases removed from V and 5 bases from J, the gap between germline ends came to 17 bases. CDR1 is SGHAT, CDR2 FQNNGV, per germline. This chain's CDR3 is CASTPTTVGTEAFF. CDR3 nucleotide sequence: TGTGCCAGCACCCCGACGACAGTTGGGACTGAAGCTTTCTTT.

This sequence joins TRBV24-1 and TRBJ2-7; D may be TRBD2 (5 bases). Trimming shortened V by 3 bases and J by 5 bases, and 10 bases separated the two germline ends. The CDR3 runs to 13 residues. Germline lookup yields CDR1 KGHDR and CDR2 SFDVKD. The CDR3 nucleotides read TGTGCCACCAGTGATCGTGCGGGCCACGAGCAGTACTTC. This codes for CATSDRAGHEQYF.

V and J are TRBV7-8 and TRBJ2-5, with 8 bases that match TRBD2. Germline CDR1 and CDR2: SGHVS and FQNEAQ. The CDR3 length is 17 residues. The junction had 16 bases not matched to a gene; V was cut back by 5 bases and J by 5 bases. CDR3 in amino acids: CASSPRGGPNRRETQYF. The CDR3 DNA follows: TGTGCCAGCAGCCCCCGGGGGGGACCAAACCGGAGGGAGACCCAGTACTTC. Filled out from reference TRBV7-8 and TRBJ2-5, the complete variable domain reads GAGVSQSPRYKVAKRGQDVALRCDPISGHVSLFWYQQALGQGPEFLTYFQNEAQLDKSGLPSDRFFAERPEGSVSTLKIQRTQQEDSAVYLCASSPRGGPNRRETQYFGPGTRLLVL.

The chain has TRBV12-3 or TRBV12-4 and TRBJ1-5, with D perhaps matching TRBD1 (6 bases). V lost 7 bases and J 8 bases, leaving 12 bases between the germline ends. CDR3 length: 12 residues. The CDR3 spells CASTGDGKPQHF. The CDR3 region has the DNA TGTGCCAGCACAGGGGACGGCAAGCCCCAGCATTTT.

This chain joins TRBV18 and TRBJ1-6; D might be TRBD1 (5 bases). This CDR3 contains 15 residues. Trimming cost V 4 bases and J 3 bases, with 10 bases left between them. Germline-derived CDR1 and CDR2 are KGHSH and LQKENI. CDR3 nucleotide sequence: TGTGCCAGCTCACGACTGACAGACTATAATTCACCCCTCCACTTT. Translated, it gives CASSRLTDYNSPLHF.

The V gene is TRBV27, the J gene TRBJ2-7; the D gene is possibly TRBD2 (5 bases). CDR1 MNHEY and CDR2 SMNVEV come from the germline V gene (reference sequence). The CDR3 spans 14 residues. V gave up 3 bases and J gave up 5 bases, with 14 bases separating them. The chain's CDR3 is CASSFDAWGDEQYF. DNA for the CDR3: TGTGCCAGCAGTTTTGATGCCTGGGGAGACGAGCAGTACTTC.

The chain has TRBV9 and TRBJ2-6; 13 bases are a match to TRBD2. The germline gives CDR1 SGDLS, CDR2 YYNGEE. Trimming took 0 bases from V and 10 from J; bases not matched to a gene: 7. The CDR3 has 17 amino acids. The CDR3 protein is CASSVVTRLAGGNVLTF. The DNA of the CDR3 is TGTGCCAGCAGCGTAGTAACCCGACTAGCGGGGGGAAACGTCCTGACTTTC.

The chain is built from TRBV27 and TRBJ2-1; 7 bases agree with TRBD2. CDR1 is MNHEY and CDR2 is SMNVEV in the germline V gene (reference sequence). The CDR3 runs to 13 residues. V was pared by 8 bases and J by 4 bases, with 5 bases of the junction left unmatched. In nucleotides, the CDR3 is TGTGCCAGCGGAAATAGCGGGTACAATGAGCAGTTCTTC. It specifies CASGNSGYNEQFF.

The chain is built from TRBV24-1 and TRBJ2-1, with 14 bases lining up with TRBD2. The CDR3 extends over 18 amino acids. In germline, CDR1 is KGHDR, CDR2 SFDVKD. The V and J ends lost 3 bases and 9 bases, in that order; junction bases with no gene match: 12. As DNA, the CDR3 is TGTGCCACCAGTGATACCTCCGGGACTAGCGGGGGTAAGGGTGAGCAGTTCTTC. Encoded protein: CATSDTSGTSGGKGEQFF.

This clone is a singleton in its sample. The chain combines TRBV5-6 with TRBJ2-7, with 9 bases that match TRBD2. CDR1 is SGHDT and CDR2 is YYEEEE in the germline V gene. The CDR3 has 16 residues. Losses at the gene ends were 5 bases for V and 2 bases for J; bases not matched to a gene: 11. The CDR3: CASRYRGSGGPYEQYF. The CDR3 DNA reads TGTGCCAGCAGATATCGAGGTAGCGGGGGTCCCTACGAGCAGTACTTC.